This T cell receptor delta chain was sequenced during a study of γδ T cells in repeated Plasmodium falciparum infection. TCRdb re-processed the multiplex PCR reads using CATT. The sample yields approximately 60,000 delta-chain clones, approximately 1.5% seen once. Remarks on this clone: The protein TCRdb gives is from a much larger clone and does not agree with this DNA's translation at residue 17, likely a read error; the protein shown here comes from the DNA.

The sample comprised gamma-delta T cells from blood. This receptor was identified in a pool of human donors (malaria-infected and uninfected, not separated).

CDR3 DNA: TGTGCTCTTGGGGAACGAGTTTCCTCAATCCCGCCCTGGGGATACGCGGACACCGATAAACTCATCTTT. It codes for CALGERVSSIPPWGYADTDKLIF. The chain recombines TRDV1 with TRDJ1; 9 bases match TRDD3. V was clipped by 1 base and J by 0 bases; unmatched bases: 24. Germline lookup yields CDR1 TSWWSYY and CDR2 QGS. This CDR3 comprises 23 residues.